What follows describes a single T cell receptor (beta chain). Its antigen is unknown. The sample is drawn from a study of cytomegalovirus exposure and HLA in healthy donors. V was clipped by 0 bases and J by 3 bases, with 8 bases between them. The length of the CDR3 is 14 residues. Looked up from germline, CDR1 is SGHTA and CDR2 is FQGNSA. Every donor was a healthy person donating bone marrow. Study observations and caveats: Associated with HLA alleles at 0.05 false discovery rate in a later analysis were about 17,000 TCR beta sequences. HLA restriction was apparent for most CMV-associated TCR beta chains in a later analysis.

Vbeta (60) and Jbeta (13) primers were used in the PCR. Repertoires were generated with immunoSEQ multiplex PCR, while TCRdb's copy carries only in-frame clones and drops some. The sample lists about 190,000 clones; about four fifths were seen once. This chain links TRBV7-2 with TRBJ1-2; D gene ambiguous. The clonotype was recovered from a woman aged 25 to 39 in good health and CMV-seropositive. The source material was PBMCs. The DNA of the CDR3 is TGTGCCAGCAGCTTAGCGCGAACGGACTATGGCTACACCTTC. Translating gives CASSLARTDYGYTF.